One sample yielded the 27 T cell receptor beta chains listed below, sequenced in a study of T-cell memory formation after mild COVID-19. TCRdb independently ran MiXCR on the 5' RACE reads; one entry per CDR3 protein. The sample shows approximately 400,000 distinct CDR3 sequences, more than 15% of them seen only once. The sequenced material came from PBMCs or a T cell subset sorted from them (not recorded which). These receptors originate from a man aged 18 to 35 who had mild COVID-19 (a few samples of this study predate the infection). Cell type and time point are not known.

This clonotype was detected a few times. V and J are TRBV5-1 and TRBJ2-1; TRBD2 aligns across 11 bases. This CDR3 region has 15 residues. Germline trimming cut 4 bases from V and 7 bases from J; bases unmatched to any gene: 7. Looked up from germline, CDR1 is SGHRS and CDR2 is YFSETQ. CDR3 protein: CASSPIAGGRNEQFF. The CDR3 DNA reads TGCGCCAGCAGCCCGATAGCGGGGGGGCGTAATGAGCAGTTCTTC.

This clonotype was counted between two and nine times. The chain links TRBV6-6 to TRBJ2-2; 11 bases map to TRBD2. Germline trimming cut 1 base from V and 13 bases from J; bases unmatched to any gene: 8. The V gene's germline CDR1 is MNHNY and CDR2 SVGAGI (reference sequence). The CDR3 spans 15 residues. CDR3 sequence (DNA): TGTGCCAGCAGTTACTTACTAGCGGGGGCTCGTGGGCTGTTTTTT. Its protein is CASSYLLAGARGLFF.

The chain joins TRBV2 to TRBJ2-7, with TRBD2 matching over 9 bases. Germline lookup yields CDR1 SNHLY and CDR2 FYNNEI. V dropped 6 bases and J dropped 2; count of bases not matched to a gene: 11. CDR3 size: 16 residues. Written as DNA, the CDR3 is TGTGCCAGCAGCCGGAACTTAGCGGGGGCCGCCTACGAGCAGTACTTC. Encoded protein: CASSRNLAGAAYEQYF.

The rearrangement joins TRBV27 to TRBJ1-5, with D hard to call. The CDR3 contains 14 residues. Trimming pared 3 bases from V and 3 bases from J, leaving 9 bases between. The V gene's germline CDR1 is MNHEY and CDR2 SMNVEV (reference sequence). The CDR3 reads CASSFSGLNQPQHF. In DNA, the CDR3 is TGTGCCAGCAGTTTTTCCGGGCTCAATCAGCCCCAGCATTTT.

This clonotype has just a few counts. This chain connects TRBV4-1 to TRBJ2-3; the D gene could be TRBD1 or TRBD2 (5 bases each). With 0 bases removed from V and 4 bases from J, the gap between germline ends came to 14 bases. Germline V gene lookup returns CDR1 MGHRA and CDR2 YSYEKL. This CDR3 spans 16 amino acids. CDR3 in amino acids: CASSQDFGRDADTQYF. In nucleotides, the CDR3 is TGCGCCAGCAGCCAAGATTTCGGCAGGGACGCAGATACGCAGTATTTT.

The rearrangement uses TRBV25-1 and TRBJ1-4; D is uncertain. CDR1 MGHDK and CDR2 SYGVNS come from the germline V gene. Trimming took 8 bases from V and 7 from J, leaving 14 bases between them. This CDR3 spans 13 amino acids. In DNA form, the CDR3 reads TGTGCCAGCTTGAAAGCGGGGAGTGAAAAACTGTTTTTT. Translating it yields CASLKAGSEKLFF.

This clonotype showed up many times. The V and J genes are TRBV7-2 and TRBJ2-1, with TRBD2 identical over 12 bases. The CDR3 is made up of 17 amino acids. Germline V CDR1 and CDR2: SGHTA, FQGNSA. V lost 5 bases to trimming and J lost 7 bases; unmatched junction nucleotides: 12. The CDR3 region has the DNA TGTGCCAGCAGCCCTATGGCTAGCGGGGGGGCCAGGAATGAGCAGTTCTTC. Protein: CASSPMASGGARNEQFF.

In this sample, this clonotype turned up a few times. The chain recombines TRBV5-6 with TRBJ2-3, with TRBD2 matching over 12 bases. Germline V gives CDR1 SGHDT, CDR2 YYEEEE. CDR3 size: 17 residues. V shed 1 base, J shed 7 bases, and the junction held 10 bases outside the gene matches. The CDR3 bases are TGTGCCAGCAGCTTGACTAGCGGGGGGACCATGGGTTATACGCAGTATTTT. This translates into CASSLTSGGTMGYTQYF.

CDR3 in amino acids: CASSLLQEQFF. The CDR3 DNA reads as TGTGCCAGCAGCTTACTCCAAGAGCAGTTCTTC. V is TRBV11-2 and J is TRBJ2-1; the D is unclear. There are 11 residues in the CDR3. The germline V and J ends were trimmed by 2 bases and 10 bases, with 6 bases remaining between them. Germline V gives CDR1 SGHAT, CDR2 FQNNGV.

The chain employs TRBV5-4 and TRBJ1-6; maybe TRBD1 (5 bases). Trimming left V 4 bases short and J 5 bases short, with 10 bases between. This CDR3 has 14 residues. Germline V lookup: CDR1 SGHNT, CDR2 YYREEE (reference sequence). As DNA, the CDR3 is TGTGCCAGCAGCGTTGACAGCAATAATTCACCCCTCCACTTT. Its translation is CASSVDSNNSPLHF.

This clonotype was counted only a few times. This chain connects TRBV6-6 to TRBJ2-7; D gene unclear. CDR1 MNHNY and CDR2 SVGAGI come from the germline V gene (reference sequence). The CDR3 sequence is 11 residues long. Deletions cut 8 bases from V and 6 bases from J, with 11 bases between. CDR3 residues: CASGSGLEQYV. The CDR3 region has the DNA TGTGCCAGCGGGTCGGGTCTCGAGCAGTACGTC.

The J gene is TRBJ2-3, the V gene TRBV9; TRBD2 agrees at 8 bases. This CDR3 spans 17 amino acids. Germline CDR1 is SGDLS and CDR2 is YYNGEE. V was clipped by 6 bases and J by 2 bases; unmatched bases: 14. CDR3 nucleotide sequence: TGTGCCAGCACCCAAGGCTGGGGCGGGGGGACCACAGATACGCAGTATTTT. Residues: CASTQGWGGGTTDTQYF. Full variable domain (rest looked up from reference TRBV9 and TRBJ2-3): DSGVTQTPKHLITATGQRVTLRCSPRSGDLSVYWYQQSLDQGLQFLIQYYNGEERAKGNILERFSAQQFPDLHSELNLSSLELGDSALYFCASTQGWGGGTTDTQYFGPGTRLTVL.

The chain carries TRBV20-1 and TRBJ2-7, with a weak D call TRBD2 (5 bases). Germline CDR1 and CDR2: DFQATT and SNEGSKA (reference sequence). CDR3 length: 14 amino acids. Trimming pared 5 bases from V and 0 bases from J, leaving 14 bases between. In nucleotides, the CDR3 is TGCAGTGCTGCCCGGACTTCCAGCTCCTACGAGCAGTACTTC. Translation: CSAARTSSSYEQYF.

This clonotype appeared a few times. The chain couples TRBV7-6 to TRBJ2-5; 7 positions match TRBD2. CDR1 and CDR2 (germline): SGHVS, FNYEAQ. The CDR3 runs 14 residues. Trimming cost V 6 bases and J 5 bases; bases outside gene matches: 9. The CDR3 DNA sequence: TGTGCCAGCAGTTTTAGCGGGTCCGCGGAGACCCAGTACTTC. Residues: CASSFSGSAETQYF.

The chain joins TRBV10-3 to TRBJ1-1; D gene unclear. Germline V gene lookup returns CDR1 ENHRY and CDR2 SYGVKD. CDR3 length: 11 residues. V lost 9 bases and J 6 bases, leaving 11 bases between the germline ends. This chain's CDR3 is CAITQNSEAFF. CDR3 sequence (DNA): TGTGCCATTACCCAGAATTCTGAAGCTTTCTTT.

This clonotype has only a few counts. V and J are TRBV7-2 and TRBJ2-7; a weak D match, TRBD2 (5 bases). V was trimmed by 1 base and J by 3 bases, leaving 13 bases between them. Germline values: CDR1 SGHTA, CDR2 FQGNSA. There are 15 residues in the CDR3. DNA of the CDR3: TGTGCCAGCAGCTTAGGAGGGATTGCGGTCTACGAGCAGTACTTC. Translating gives CASSLGGIAVYEQYF.

This rearrangement joins TRBV11-1 to TRBJ2-5; D may be TRBD2 (7 bases). V lost 2 bases and J 7 bases, leaving 17 bases between the germline ends. The CDR3 is 15 residues long. Germline CDR1 reads SGHAT; CDR2 reads FQDESV (reference sequence). The CDR3 DNA sequence: TGTGCCAGCAGCTTAAGGGGGGGCCAACCCTCGACCCAGTACTTC. It is translated as CASSLRGGQPSTQYF.

The chain is built from TRBV6-6 and TRBJ1-2, with 9 nucleotides matching TRBD1. Germline CDR1 and CDR2: MNHNY and SVGAGI (reference sequence). With 7 bases clipped from V and 4 bases from J, the junction kept 10 bases outside the gene matches. The CDR3 has 15 residues. For the CDR3, the DNA is TGTGCCAGCACGCGGGCGGGACAGGGCCGCTATGGCTACACCTTC. It translates to CASTRAGQGRYGYTF.

The chain has TRBV3-1 and TRBJ2-3; TRBD2 aligns across 10 bases. With 0 bases clipped from V and 4 bases from J, the junction kept 1 base outside the gene matches. The CDR3 is made up of 15 amino acids. The germline V gene has CDR1 LGHDT and CDR2 YNNKEL (reference sequence). CDR3 bases: TGTGCCAGCAGCCAAGACCTAGCGGGGGCAGATACGCAGTATTTT. Its protein product is CASSQDLAGADTQYF.

This clonotype occurred a few times. The rearrangement links TRBV5-1 to TRBJ1-1, with a tentative D call TRBD1 (5 bases). CDR3 length: 15 residues. Germline CDR1 is SGHRS and CDR2 is YFSETQ. V lost 4 bases and J lost 5, with 18 bases in between. The CDR3 DNA reads TGCGCCAGCAGCCTACTTGGACACATGGATACTGAAGCTTTCTTT. Protein product: CASSLLGHMDTEAFF.

V and J are TRBV20-1 and TRBJ2-7, with 10 bases identical to TRBD1. V shed 4 bases, J shed 4 bases, and the junction held 7 bases outside the gene matches. This CDR3 has 14 amino acids. Germline CDR1 and CDR2: DFQATT and SNEGSKA (reference sequence). The CDR3 reads CSATPGTGAYEQYV. CDR3 sequence (DNA): TGCAGTGCTACTCCCGGGACAGGGGCTTACGAGCAGTACGTC.

The table lists this clonotype with a few counts. V gene TRBV15 combines with J gene TRBJ1-4, with a weak D call TRBD1 (5 bases). Trimming pared 0 bases from V and 5 bases from J, leaving 16 bases between. This CDR3 is built from 17 residues. Germline-derived CDR1 and CDR2 are LNHNV and YYDKDF (reference sequence). DNA of the CDR3: TGTGCCACCAGCAGAGATTACCCCGTCGGGGGGAATGAAAAACTGTTTTTT. Its protein is CATSRDYPVGGNEKLFF.

The J gene is TRBJ2-7, the V gene TRBV4-2, with 11 bases aligning to TRBD2. This CDR3 is built from 16 residues. Unmatched junction bases numbered 4, after V lost 1 base and J lost 2 bases. The germline CDR1 and CDR2 sequences are LGHNA and YNFKEQ. CDR3: CASSQGALAGAYEQYF. In DNA, the CDR3 is TGTGCCAGCAGCCAAGGAGCACTAGCGGGGGCCTACGAGCAGTACTTC.

The chain has TRBV6-5 and TRBJ1-1; D not certain. Trimming cost V 6 bases and J 1 base, with 9 bases left between them. CDR3 length: 13 residues. In germline, CDR1 is MNHEY, CDR2 SVGAGI. The chain's CDR3 is CASSQDWNTEAFF. The CDR3 DNA reads as TGTGCCAGCAGCCAAGACTGGAACACTGAAGCTTTCTTT.

This clonotype has a handful of counts. The chain is built from TRBV6-5 and TRBJ1-6; D possibly corresponds to TRBD1 (6 bases). Germline assignment: CDR1 MNHEY and CDR2 SVGAGI. The CDR3 extends over 15 amino acids. V was trimmed by 6 bases and J by 5 bases, leaving 14 bases between them. The CDR3 DNA reads TGTGCCAGCAGAAGAGGGGGGCGAGATAATTCACCCCTCCACTTT. Protein product: CASRRGGRDNSPLHF.

There are many counts of this clonotype. This sequence joins TRBV6-5 and TRBJ2-7; perhaps TRBD1 as D (5 bases). The germline V gene has CDR1 MNHEY and CDR2 SVGAGI. Trimming took 10 bases from V and 5 from J, leaving 12 bases between them. The CDR3 has 11 amino acids. In nucleotides, the CDR3 is TGTGCCACCGACAGTCACCACGAGCAGTACTTC. Protein product: CATDSHHEQYF.

This clonotype was seen at least ten times. The gene calls are TRBV10-2 and TRBJ2-7; D possibly matches TRBD1 or TRBD2 (5 bases each). V was trimmed by 6 bases and J by 6 bases, leaving 21 bases between them. The CDR3 contains 15 residues. Germline CDR1 reads WSHSY; CDR2 reads SAAADI. The CDR3 sequence is CASSHGTSRVAEQYV. The CDR3 bases are TGCGCCAGCAGCCACGGGACCTCCCGGGTCGCCGAGCAGTACGTC.